The following is a T cell receptor (beta chain) sequence with its context. The CDR3 has 15 amino acids. The junction had 3 bases not matched to a gene; V was cut back by 4 bases and J by 1 base. The germline V gene has CDR1 SGHNT and CDR2 YYREEE (reference sequence). This specimen belongs to a study of blood T cell repertoires in COVID-19. Turning to the study itself: Specimens from acute and convalescent COVID-19 originated in the United States, Italy and Spain. Sample material is recorded as cDNA or gDNA derived from T cells, B-cell-depleted T cells, or PBMCs.

Sequencing was performed with immunoSEQ multiplex PCR; in TCRdb, only in-frame clones are kept and a portion is missing. The data contain roughly 200,000 clones, 80% to 85% of them singletons. The specimen sequenced was peripheral blood. This chain links TRBV5-4 with TRBJ2-5; 11 bases match TRBD2. The TCR sequence derives from a man in his fifties with active or convalescent COVID-19. As DNA, the CDR3 is TGTGCCAGCAGCCCGGGACTAGCGGCCCAAGAGACCCAGTACTTC. Amino acids: CASSPGLAAQETQYF.